Sequencing of this T cell receptor (beta chain) was carried out in a study of blood T cell repertoires in COVID-19. The overall study: The United States, Italy and Spain supplied acute and convalescent COVID-19 samples. From T cells, B-cell-depleted T cells, or PBMCs came the material, which was cDNA or gDNA.

Authors' processing steps: Cell counts per sample came from amplifying reference gene primers. Here immunoSEQ multiplex PCR was the method, and the copy in TCRdb shows in-frame clones only, minus some. D and trimming come from the DNA, and the V and J calls and clone size come from that table. The repertoire holds about 120,000 clones, with around four fifths as singletons. Germline CDR1 reads SNHLY; CDR2 reads FYNNEI. V shed 6 bases, J shed 4 bases, and the junction held 7 bases outside the gene matches. The CDR3 totals 14 residues. This clone was counted between two and nine times. The receptor was isolated from a man in his fifties or sixties with acute or convalescent COVID-19. The rearrangement links TRBV2 to TRBJ1-2; TRBD1 matches 8 bases. Sequenced sample: peripheral blood. The CDR3 here is CASSRNTGGYGYTF. The DNA for the CDR3 is TGTGCCAGCAGCCGAAATACAGGGGGCTATGGCTACACCTTC.